This T cell receptor beta chain was profiled in a study of shared clonotypes between healthy human individuals (dated by TCRdb to between 2020 and 2021). In terms of the full investigation: Three men and a couple of women, aged 18 to 49 years, made up the cohort. Per donor, three plates each were used for CD4 naive and CD4 memory, two for CD8 naive, and one for CD8 memory. Leukapheresis yielded between about 0.85 and 9.5 billion PBMCs per donor. To increase sequencing depth and limit assay-specific biases, TCR repertoire library preparation and sequencing were carried out by different laboratories using diverse techniques. Blood TCR repertoires of four to six healthy adults were deeply sequenced to estimate repertoire size and the extent of clonotype sharing between individuals. The research as a whole found: Based on pairwise subsampling, the degree of clonotype sharing among donors was expected to be affected by sequencing depth. Larger estimated clonotype richness was generally found for naive subsets than for memory subsets. When a few donors were compared, the shared fraction of clonotypes was about 5% for naive CD4, more than 3% for naive CD8, roughly 2.5% for memory CD4, and under 0.5% for memory CD8. Only blood was sampled, and tissue TCR repertoires likely differ from those in blood. Rarefaction of sorted-subset datasets indicated incomplete sequencing despite the large sequencing depth. Higher generation probabilities were observed for clonotypes shared by all four sorted-subset donors than for non-shared clonotypes. The small number of donors limited the genetic and exposure-history diversity represented.

Taken from cysteine to phenylalanine, the CDR3 has 13 residues. Just CDR3 DNA is preserved here, 39 bases in frame from base 1. CDR1 and CDR2 are drawn from the germline V gene (reference sequence): PRHDT, FYEKMQ. V is reduced by 2 bases and J by 2 bases, leaving a spacing of 6 bases between them. The donors were healthy, HIV-negative adults with no recently reported acute infections or vaccinations. All donors were Caucasian adults living in Nashville, Tennessee, USA. CD4+ T cells were enriched by magnetic negative selection; naive cells were then positively selected on CD45RA, and the negative fraction formed the memory subset. After blood collection by leukapheresis, PBMCs were isolated using Ficoll-Histopaque density gradient centrifugation and then cryopreserved in the vapor phase of liquid nitrogen. Analytical flow cytometry was used to check the purity and quantity of each magnetically sorted T cell population. Genomic DNA was isolated from each sorted fraction and quantified by UV absorbance on a Nanodrop 2000c.

Turning to this clone: It has no known antigen specificity. The sample holds no much larger clone one base away, and base qualities are not on file.

Using the deep immunoSEQ assay, multiplex PCR amplified TCR CDR3 regions from genomic DNA. Genomic DNA extracted from each cell subset was distributed evenly over all wells of several immunoSEQ 96-well plates, and each plate served as one replicate. For sorted subsets, roughly 200 ng of genomic DNA, equivalent to about 30,000 T cell genomes, went into each replicate PCR. Purified libraries were quantified with a Qubit 3.0 fluorometer, sized on a Bioanalyzer 2100, and re-quantified with the KAPA Library Quantification kit. A separate single-read 150-cycle Illumina NextSeq 550 flow cell was used to sequence each immunoSEQ 96-well plate. The study's processing was this. The immunoSEQ output contained only junctional sequences without quality scores, so filtering could not match that applied to full-length reads. To assign V/J genes and CDR3, sequences were annotated using PyIR, a Python wrapper for IgBLAST v1.9, with IMGT germline references. Any read was removed if the V/J assignment was weak (E-value above 1e-6), the CDR3 was missing, or the read contained stop codons, out-of-frame junctions, or ambiguous translated residues. A V3J clonotype was defined by an identical inferred V gene, J gene, and CDR3 amino acid sequence. The percentage overlap between two repertoires was calculated by dividing the number of shared unique clonotypes by the size of the smaller repertoire. Three approaches were used to assess repertoire richness: RTK rarefaction, the Chao1 estimator, and Recon v2.1 estimates of unobserved clonotypes. OLGA was used to compute generation probabilities for all TCRbeta clonotypes that the gDNA method yielded from four donors. Here the immuneACCESS table is served through TCRdb, limited to in-frame sequences with V and J called. Missing clones are a known gap in these copies; in checked studies unresolved V genes cover under half, and the rest lacks a known reason. V, J and clone size reflect that table, while D and trimming were determined from the DNA. The sample table contains approximately 740,000 clones; only one count was recorded for about 74% of them. The ten largest clones add up to roughly 1.7% of the sample.

The chain employs TRBV13 and TRBJ1-2, with the D gene too uncertain to name. Sequences were obtained from memory CD4+ T cells sorted from blood. Explained via the paper, the cell subset or site label denotes: CD45RA-negative fraction. The receptor was isolated from a woman in her twenties or thirties in good health. The DNA is as follows: TGTGCCAGCAGCTTACAAGGGAACTATGGCTACACCTTC. This codes for CASSLQGNYGYTF.